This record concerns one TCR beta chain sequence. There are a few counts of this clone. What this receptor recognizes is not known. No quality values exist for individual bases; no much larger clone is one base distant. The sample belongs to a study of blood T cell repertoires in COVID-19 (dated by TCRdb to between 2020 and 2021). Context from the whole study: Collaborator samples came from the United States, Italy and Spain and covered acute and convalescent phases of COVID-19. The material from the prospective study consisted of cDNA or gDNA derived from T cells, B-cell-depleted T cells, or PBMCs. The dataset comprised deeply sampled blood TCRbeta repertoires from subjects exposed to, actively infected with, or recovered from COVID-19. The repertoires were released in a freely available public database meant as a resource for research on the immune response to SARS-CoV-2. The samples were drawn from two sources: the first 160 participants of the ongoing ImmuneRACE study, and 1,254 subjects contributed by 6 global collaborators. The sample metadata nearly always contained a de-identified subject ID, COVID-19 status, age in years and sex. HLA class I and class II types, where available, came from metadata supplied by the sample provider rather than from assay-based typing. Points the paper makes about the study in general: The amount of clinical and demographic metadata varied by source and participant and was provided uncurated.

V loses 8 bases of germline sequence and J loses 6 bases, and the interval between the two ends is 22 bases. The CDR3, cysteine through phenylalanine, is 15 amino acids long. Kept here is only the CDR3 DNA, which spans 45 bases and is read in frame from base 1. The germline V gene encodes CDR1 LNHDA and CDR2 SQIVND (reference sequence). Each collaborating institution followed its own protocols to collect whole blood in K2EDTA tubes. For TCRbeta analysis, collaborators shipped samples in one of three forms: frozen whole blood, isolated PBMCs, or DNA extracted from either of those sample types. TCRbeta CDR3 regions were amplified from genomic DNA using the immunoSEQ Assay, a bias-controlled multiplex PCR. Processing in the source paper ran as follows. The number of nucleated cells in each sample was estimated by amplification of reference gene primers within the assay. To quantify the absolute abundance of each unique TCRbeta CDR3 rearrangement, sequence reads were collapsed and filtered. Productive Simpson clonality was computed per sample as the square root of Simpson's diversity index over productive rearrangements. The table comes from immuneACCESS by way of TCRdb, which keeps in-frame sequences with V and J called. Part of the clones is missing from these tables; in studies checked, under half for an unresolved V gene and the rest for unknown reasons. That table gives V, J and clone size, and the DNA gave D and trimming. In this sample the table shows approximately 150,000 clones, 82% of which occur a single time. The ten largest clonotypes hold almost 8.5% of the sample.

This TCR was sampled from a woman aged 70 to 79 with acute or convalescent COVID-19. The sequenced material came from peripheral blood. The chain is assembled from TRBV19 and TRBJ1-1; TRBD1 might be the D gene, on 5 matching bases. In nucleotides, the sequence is TGTGCCAGTTTGGTTTTAGGTGGGGCCCAAGCTGAAGCTTTCTTT. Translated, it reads CASLVLGGAQAEAFF.